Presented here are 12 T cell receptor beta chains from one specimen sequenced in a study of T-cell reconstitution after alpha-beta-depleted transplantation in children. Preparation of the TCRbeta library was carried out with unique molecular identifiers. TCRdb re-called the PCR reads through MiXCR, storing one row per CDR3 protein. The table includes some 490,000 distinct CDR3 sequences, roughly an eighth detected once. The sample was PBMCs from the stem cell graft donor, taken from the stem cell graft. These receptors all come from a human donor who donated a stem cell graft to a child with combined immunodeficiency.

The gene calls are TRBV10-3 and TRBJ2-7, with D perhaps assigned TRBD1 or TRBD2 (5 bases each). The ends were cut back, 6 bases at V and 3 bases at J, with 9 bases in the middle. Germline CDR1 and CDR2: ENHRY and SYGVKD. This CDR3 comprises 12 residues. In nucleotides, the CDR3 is TGTGCCATCAGAGAGGGGAGCTACGAGCAGTACTTC. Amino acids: CAIREGSYEQYF.

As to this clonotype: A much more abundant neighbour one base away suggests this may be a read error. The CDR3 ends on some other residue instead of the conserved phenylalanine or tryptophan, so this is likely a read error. CDR3 DNA: TGTGCCAGCAGTTCCTCCCTAGTCGTGCAGCCTAATCAGCCCCAGCATTGT. This codes for CASSSSLVVQPNQPQHC. V usage is TRBV6-2 or TRBV6-3 and J usage is TRBJ1-5; D uncertain. Germline V gene lookup returns CDR1 MNHEY and CDR2 SVGEGT. The CDR3 extends over 17 amino acids. The V end lost 4 bases, the J end lost 4 bases, and 20 bases lay between the germline ends.

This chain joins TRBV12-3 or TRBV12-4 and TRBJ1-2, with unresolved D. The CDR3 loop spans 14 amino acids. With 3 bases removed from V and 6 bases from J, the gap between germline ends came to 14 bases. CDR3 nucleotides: TGTGCCAGCAGTTTTTGGTCAGGTCCGGATGGCTACACCTTC. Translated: CASSFWSGPDGYTF.

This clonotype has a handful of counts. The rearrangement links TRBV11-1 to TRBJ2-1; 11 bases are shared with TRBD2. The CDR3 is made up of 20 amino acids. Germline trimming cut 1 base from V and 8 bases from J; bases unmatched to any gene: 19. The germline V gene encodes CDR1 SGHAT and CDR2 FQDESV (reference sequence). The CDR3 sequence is CASSLDYWLIAGGPGDEQFF. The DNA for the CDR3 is TGTGCCAGCAGCTTAGATTACTGGCTGATAGCGGGAGGGCCTGGGGATGAGCAGTTCTTC.

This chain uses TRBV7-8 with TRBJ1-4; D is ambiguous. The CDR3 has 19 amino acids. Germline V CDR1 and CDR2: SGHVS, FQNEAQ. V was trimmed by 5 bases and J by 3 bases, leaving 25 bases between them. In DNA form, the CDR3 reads TGTGCCAGCAGCCCCATAGCGATTAATCCCCCGGTGGCTAATGAAAAACTGTTTTTT. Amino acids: CASSPIAINPPVANEKLFF.

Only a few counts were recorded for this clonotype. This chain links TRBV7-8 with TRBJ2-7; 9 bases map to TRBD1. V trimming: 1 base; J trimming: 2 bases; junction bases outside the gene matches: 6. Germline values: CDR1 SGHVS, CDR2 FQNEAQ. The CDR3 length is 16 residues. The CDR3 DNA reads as TGTGCCAGCAGCTTAGAGATGGGACAGGGAACCTACGAGCAGTACTTC. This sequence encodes CASSLEMGQGTYEQYF.

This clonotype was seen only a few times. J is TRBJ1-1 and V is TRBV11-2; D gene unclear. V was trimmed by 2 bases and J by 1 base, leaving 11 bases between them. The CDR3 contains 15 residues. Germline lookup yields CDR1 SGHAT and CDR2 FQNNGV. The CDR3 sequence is CASSLIRVPNTEAFF. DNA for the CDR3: TGTGCCAGCAGCTTAATACGGGTGCCGAACACTGAAGCTTTCTTT.

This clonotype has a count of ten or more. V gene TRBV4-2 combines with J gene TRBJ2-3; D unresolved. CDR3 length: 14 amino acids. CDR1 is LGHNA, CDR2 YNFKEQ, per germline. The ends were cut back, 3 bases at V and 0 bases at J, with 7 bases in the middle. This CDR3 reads CASSQFSSTDTQYF. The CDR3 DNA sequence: TGTGCCAGCAGCCAGTTCAGTAGCACAGATACGCAGTATTTT.

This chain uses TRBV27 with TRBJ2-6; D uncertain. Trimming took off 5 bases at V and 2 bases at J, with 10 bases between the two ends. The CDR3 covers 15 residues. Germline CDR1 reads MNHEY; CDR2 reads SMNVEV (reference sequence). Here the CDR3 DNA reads TGTGCCAGCAGTCCGATATCAGCTGGGGCCAACGTCCTGACTTTC. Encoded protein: CASSPISAGANVLTF.

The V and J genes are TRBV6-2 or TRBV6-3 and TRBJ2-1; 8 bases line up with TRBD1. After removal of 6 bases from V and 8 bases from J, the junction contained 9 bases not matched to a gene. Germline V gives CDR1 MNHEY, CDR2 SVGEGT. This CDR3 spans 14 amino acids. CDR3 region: CASRPGTGRDEQFF. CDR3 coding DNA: TGTGCCAGCAGACCCGGGACAGGTCGAGATGAGCAGTTCTTC.

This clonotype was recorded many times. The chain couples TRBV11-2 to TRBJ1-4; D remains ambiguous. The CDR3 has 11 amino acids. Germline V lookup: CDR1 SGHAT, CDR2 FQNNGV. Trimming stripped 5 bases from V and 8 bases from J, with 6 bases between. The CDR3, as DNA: TGTGCCAGCAGCCTCCGGGAAAAACTGTTTTTT. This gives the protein CASSLREKLFF.

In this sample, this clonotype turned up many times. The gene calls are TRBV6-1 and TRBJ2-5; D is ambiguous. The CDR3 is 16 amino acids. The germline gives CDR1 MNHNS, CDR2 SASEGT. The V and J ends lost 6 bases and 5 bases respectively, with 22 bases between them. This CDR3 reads CASRAPRGGLQETQYF. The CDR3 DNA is TGTGCCAGCAGGGCCCCACGCGGCGGCCTCCAGGAGACCCAGTACTTC.